A selection of T cell receptor beta chains follows, all from one sample in a study of blood T cell repertoires in COVID-19. Using immunoSEQ multiplex PCR, the repertoire was profiled, and TCRdb retains in-frame clones only, with some absent. Found here are 150,000 to 200,000 clones, approximately 88% of them singletons; the top ten hold 5%. What was sequenced was peripheral blood. Every receptor here comes from a human donor in a cohort sampled during active COVID-19. CDR3s include the opening cysteine and the closing phenylalanine or tryptophan. D genes are given only for firm matches. Some rows have no size entry. The others give once, few or many, or a class for an expanded clone.

D gene,clone size,V gene,CDR3 length,J gene,CDR3 protein,CDR3 DNA
TRBD1,.,TRBV5-5,16,TRBJ2-3,CASSGGQFGGTDTQYF,TGTGCCAGCAGCGGGGGACAGTTTGGGGGCACAGATACGCAGTATTTT
.,.,TRBV23-1,14,TRBJ1-3,CASCGVPAGNTIYF,TGCGCCAGCTGCGGGGTTCCGGCGGGAAACACCATATATTTT
TRBD1,few,TRBV5-1,15,TRBJ2-7,CASSLVTGGSYEQYF,TGCGCCAGCAGCTTGGTTACAGGGGGCTCCTACGAGCAGTACTTC
TRBD2,.,TRBV4-2,16,TRBJ2-1,CASSQARTSGYNEQFF,TGTGCCAGCAGCCAAGCCCGGACTAGCGGTTACAATGAGCAGTTCTTC
TRBD1,.,TRBV2,14,TRBJ2-7,CASAHRGRLYEQYF,TGTGCCAGCGCACACAGGGGGCGCCTATACGAGCAGTACTTC
TRBD1,.,TRBV19,12,TRBJ1-4,CARQGGNEKLFF,TGTGCCAGACAGGGGGGGAATGAAAAACTGTTTTTT
.,.,TRBV3-1/TRBV3-2,14,TRBJ1-5,CASSPVRGSQPQHF,TGTGCCAGCAGCCCCGTTAGGGGAAGTCAGCCCCAGCATTTT
TRBD1,.,TRBV30,16,TRBJ1-6,CAWRGMPQGAKSPLHF,TGTGCCTGGAGGGGGATGCCCCAGGGGGCCAAGTCACCCCTCCACTTT
.,.,TRBV5-3,14,TRBJ2-7,CARSEQDLAYEQYF,TGTGCCAGAAGCGAGCAGGATCTTGCCTACGAGCAGTACTTC
TRBD1,.,TRBV29-1,13,TRBJ1-4,CSVGTANSEKLFF,TGCAGCGTAGGGACAGCAAATAGTGAAAAACTGTTTTTT
TRBD1,.,TRBV30,14,TRBJ1-3,CAWRRGGAGNTIYF,TGTGCCTGGAGACGAGGGGGCGCTGGAAACACCATATATTTT
TRBD1,once,TRBV7-2,15,TRBJ1-1,CASSSGTGGRTEAFF,TGTGCCAGCAGCTCCGGGACAGGGGGCCGGACTGAAGCTTTCTTT
TRBD1,once,TRBV7-9,13,TRBJ2-7,CASSGQGAYEQYF,TGTGCCAGCAGCGGACAGGGGGCCTACGAGCAGTACTTC
.,.,TRBV24-1,11,TRBJ2-2,CATRGAGELFF,TGTGCCACCAGAGGGGCCGGGGAGCTGTTTTTT
.,.,TRBV2,16,TRBJ2-1,CASAGFVAVTYNEQFF,TGTGCCAGCGCCGGCTTTGTAGCGGTAACCTACAATGAGCAGTTCTTC
TRBD1,.,TRBV6-4,15,TRBJ1-5,CASSPQGGRDQPQHF,TGTGCCAGCAGTCCACAGGGGGGTAGGGATCAGCCCCAGCATTTT
.,.,TRBV30,16,TRBJ1-6,CAWTEPLGQTNSPLHF,TGTGCCTGGACCGAACCCCTCGGACAGACAAATTCACCCCTCCACTTT
.,.,TRBV30,12,TRBJ2-7,CAWSARSYEQYF,TGTGCCTGGAGTGCGCGATCCTACGAGCAGTACTTC
.,once,TRBV19,14,TRBJ1-5,CASSIRGDNQPQHF,TGTGCCAGTAGTATCAGGGGTGACAATCAGCCCCAGCATTTT
TRBD2,once,TRBV24-1,19,TRBJ2-5,CATSDWASGGALMEETQYF,TGTGCCACCAGTGATTGGGCTAGCGGGGGGGCCCTAATGGAAGAGACCCAGTACTTC
.,.,TRBV6-5,12,TRBJ1-1,CASSYGGLSAFF,TGTGCCAGCAGTTACGGGGGGTTGTCAGCTTTCTTT
.,.,TRBV6-6,12,TRBJ2-5,CASQTTQETQYF,TGTGCCAGCCAGACTACCCAAGAGACCCAGTACTTC
.,.,TRBV7-3,13,TRBJ2-7,CASSSGGAYEQYF,TGTGCCAGCAGCTCCGGAGGAGCTTACGAGCAGTACTTC
.,.,TRBV19,14,TRBJ2-5,CASSNGRGQETQYF,TGTGCCAGTAGTAACGGTCGCGGGCAAGAGACCCAGTACTTC
TRBD2,.,TRBV27,19,TRBJ2-2,CASSRTGISGGAQTGELFF,TGTGCCAGCAGTCGGACAGGGATTAGCGGGGGGGCCCAGACCGGGGAGCTGTTTTTT
.,.,TRBV24-1,13,TRBJ2-7,CATSGDGTYEQYF,TGTGCCACCAGTGGAGACGGGACCTACGAGCAGTACTTC